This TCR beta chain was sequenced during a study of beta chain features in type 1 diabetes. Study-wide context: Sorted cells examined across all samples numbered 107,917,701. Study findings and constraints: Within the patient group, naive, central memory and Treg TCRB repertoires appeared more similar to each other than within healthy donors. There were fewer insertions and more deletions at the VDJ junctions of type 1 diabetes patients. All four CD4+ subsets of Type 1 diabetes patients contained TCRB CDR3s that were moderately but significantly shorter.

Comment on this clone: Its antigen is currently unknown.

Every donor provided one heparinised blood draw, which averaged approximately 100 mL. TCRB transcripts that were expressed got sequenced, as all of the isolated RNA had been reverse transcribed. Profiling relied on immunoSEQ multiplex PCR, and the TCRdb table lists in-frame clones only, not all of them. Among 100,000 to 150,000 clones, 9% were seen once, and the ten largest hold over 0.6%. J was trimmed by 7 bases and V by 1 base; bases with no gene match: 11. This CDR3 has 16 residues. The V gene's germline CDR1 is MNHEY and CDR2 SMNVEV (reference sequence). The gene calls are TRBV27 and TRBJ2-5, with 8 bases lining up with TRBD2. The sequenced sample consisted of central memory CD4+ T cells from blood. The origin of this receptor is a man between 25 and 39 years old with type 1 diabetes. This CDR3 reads CASSLLSSGPGGTQYF. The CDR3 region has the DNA TGTGCCAGCAGTTTATTGTCTAGCGGGCCGGGGGGGACCCAGTACTTC.